This TCR beta chain is from a study of T-cell reconstitution after alpha-beta-depleted transplantation in children (TCRdb year 2016). About the full investigation: Using TCR repertoire profiling, the study quantitatively followed how T-cell immune reconstitution unfolded in children after TCRalphabeta/CD19-depleted allogeneic hematopoietic cell transplantation.

Study-wide conclusions, independent of this receptor: Over the following months the frequencies of hyperexpanded clones went down, and after one year T-cell counts and TCRbeta diversity were mostly credited to newly produced T cells. In some patients, high TCRbeta diversity at day 60 was attributed to recipient T cells and intrathymic progenitors that had survived conditioning. The apparently early alphabetaT-cell count recovery about two months after transplant was reportedly dependent on only several hundred rapidly expanded clones derived from non-depleted graft cells.

Taken with the paper, the label for treatment or condition translates to: allogeneic hematopoietic cell transplantation with graft depleted of TCRalphabeta T cells and CD19 B cells. The children who served as transplant recipients had been given grafts of TCRalphabeta/CD19-depleted allogeneic hematopoietic cells. Libraries were constructed by PCR. The sequencing machine was an Illumina HiSeq 2500. TCR libraries were prepared with molecular barcoding, using unique molecular identifiers to normalize TCRbeta repertoire quantification. TCRdb reworked the public reads: Q25 trimming with fastp, MiXCR clone assembly, productive beta chains retained. Every CDR3 protein is listed once, alongside the most common genes and DNA of its rows. The sample data list about 98,000 distinct CDR3 sequences, and 20% to 25% of these were observed just once. The ten largest clones capture about a fifth of the sample. The trim is 7 bases for V and 7 bases for J, with a gap of 26 bases between the germline ends. The CDR3 contains 17 residues, cysteine and phenylalanine counted. The CDR3 DNA has 51 bases and is translated from base 1. For CDR1 and CDR2, the germline V gene (reference sequence) lists MNHEY and SMNVEV.

In the case of this clonotype: No antigen is known for it. No much larger clone is present one base from it, and per-base qualities are unavailable.

The rearranged segments are TRBV27 and TRBJ2-1; TRBD2 might be the D gene, on 6 matching bases. This receptor was obtained from a boy aged 2-15 years with acute lymphoblastic leukemia, due to receive a stem cell transplant. The input for sequencing was PBMCs, taken before TCRalphabeta/CD19-depleted stem cell transplant. This receptor has the CDR3 CASIIGYGPGGSNEQFF. The DNA sequence follows: TGTGCCAGCATAATAGGATATGGGCCAGGAGGGTCGAATGAGCAGTTCTTC.